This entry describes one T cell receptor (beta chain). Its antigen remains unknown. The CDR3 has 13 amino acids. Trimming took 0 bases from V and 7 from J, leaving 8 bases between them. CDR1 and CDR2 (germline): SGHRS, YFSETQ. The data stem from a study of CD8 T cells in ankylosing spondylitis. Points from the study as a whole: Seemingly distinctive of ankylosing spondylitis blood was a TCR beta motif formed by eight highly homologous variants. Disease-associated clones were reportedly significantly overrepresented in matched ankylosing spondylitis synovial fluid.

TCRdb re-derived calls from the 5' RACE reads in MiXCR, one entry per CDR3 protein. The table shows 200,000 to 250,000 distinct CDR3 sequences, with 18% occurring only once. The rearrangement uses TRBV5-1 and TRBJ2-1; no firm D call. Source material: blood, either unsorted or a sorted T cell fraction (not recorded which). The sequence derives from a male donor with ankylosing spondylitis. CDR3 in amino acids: CASSLAINNEQFF. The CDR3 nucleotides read TGCGCCAGCAGCTTGGCTATCAATAATGAGCAGTTCTTC.